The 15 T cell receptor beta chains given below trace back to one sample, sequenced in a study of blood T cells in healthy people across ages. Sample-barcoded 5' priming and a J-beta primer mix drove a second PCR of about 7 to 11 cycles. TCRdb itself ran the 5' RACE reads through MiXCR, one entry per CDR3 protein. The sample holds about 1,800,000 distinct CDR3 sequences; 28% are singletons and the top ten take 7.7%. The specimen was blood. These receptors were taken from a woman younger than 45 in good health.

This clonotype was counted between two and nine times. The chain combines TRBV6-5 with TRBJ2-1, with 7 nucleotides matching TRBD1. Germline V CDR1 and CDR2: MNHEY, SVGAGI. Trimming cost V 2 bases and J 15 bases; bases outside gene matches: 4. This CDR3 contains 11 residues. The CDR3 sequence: CASSYRDSLFF. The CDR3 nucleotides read TGTGCCAGCAGTTACCGGGACAGCCTGTTCTTC.

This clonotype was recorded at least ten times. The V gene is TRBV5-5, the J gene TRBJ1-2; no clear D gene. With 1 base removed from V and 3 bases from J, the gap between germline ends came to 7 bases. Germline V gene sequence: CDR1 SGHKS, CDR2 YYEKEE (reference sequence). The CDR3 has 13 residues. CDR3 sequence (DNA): TGTGCCAGCAGCTTGTACGGGGACTATGGCTACACCTTC. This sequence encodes CASSLYGDYGYTF.

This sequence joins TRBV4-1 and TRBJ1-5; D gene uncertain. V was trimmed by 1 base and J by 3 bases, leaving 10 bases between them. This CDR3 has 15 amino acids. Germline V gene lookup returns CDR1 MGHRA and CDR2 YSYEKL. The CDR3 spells CASSQVRVTNQPQHF. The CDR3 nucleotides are TGCGCCAGCAGCCAAGTTCGAGTGACCAATCAGCCCCAGCATTTT.

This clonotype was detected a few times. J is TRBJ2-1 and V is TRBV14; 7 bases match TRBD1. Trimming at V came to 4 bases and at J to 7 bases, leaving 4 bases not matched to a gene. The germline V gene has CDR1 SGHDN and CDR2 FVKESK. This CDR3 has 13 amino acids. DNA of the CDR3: TGTGCCAGCAGCCGGAACAGGGGAAATGAGCAGTTCTTC. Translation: CASSRNRGNEQFF.

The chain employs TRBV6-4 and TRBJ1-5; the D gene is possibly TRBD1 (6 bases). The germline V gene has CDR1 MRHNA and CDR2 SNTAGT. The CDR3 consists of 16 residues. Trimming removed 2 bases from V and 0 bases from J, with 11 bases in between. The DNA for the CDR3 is TGTGCCAGCAGTGACCTCCGCAGGGGTAGCAATCAGCCCCAGCATTTT. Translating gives CASSDLRRGSNQPQHF.

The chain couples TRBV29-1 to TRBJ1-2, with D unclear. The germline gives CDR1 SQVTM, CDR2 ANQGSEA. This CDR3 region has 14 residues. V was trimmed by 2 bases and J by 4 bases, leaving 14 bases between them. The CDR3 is CSVEHPGKSYGYTF. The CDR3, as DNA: TGCAGCGTTGAACATCCGGGGAAAAGCTATGGCTACACCTTC.

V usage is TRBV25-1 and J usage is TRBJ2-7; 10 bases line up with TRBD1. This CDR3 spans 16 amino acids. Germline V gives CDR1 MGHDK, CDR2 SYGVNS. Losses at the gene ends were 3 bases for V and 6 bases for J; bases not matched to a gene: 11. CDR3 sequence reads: CASSDRAGTGASEQYF. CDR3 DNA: TGTGCCAGCAGTGACCGTGCCGGGACAGGGGCTTCCGAGCAGTACTTC.

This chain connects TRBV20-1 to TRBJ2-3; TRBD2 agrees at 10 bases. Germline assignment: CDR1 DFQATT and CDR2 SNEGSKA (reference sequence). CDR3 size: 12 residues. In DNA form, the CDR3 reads TGCAGCACGACTAGCGGGTCAGATACGCAGTATTTT. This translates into CSTTSGSDTQYF.

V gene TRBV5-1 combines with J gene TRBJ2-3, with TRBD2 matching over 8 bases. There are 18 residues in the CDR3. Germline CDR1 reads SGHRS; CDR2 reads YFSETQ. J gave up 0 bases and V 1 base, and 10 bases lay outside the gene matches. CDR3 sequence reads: CASSLSGGVEVSTDTQYF. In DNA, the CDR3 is TGCGCCAGCAGCTTGAGCGGGGGAGTAGAAGTTAGCACAGATACGCAGTATTTT.

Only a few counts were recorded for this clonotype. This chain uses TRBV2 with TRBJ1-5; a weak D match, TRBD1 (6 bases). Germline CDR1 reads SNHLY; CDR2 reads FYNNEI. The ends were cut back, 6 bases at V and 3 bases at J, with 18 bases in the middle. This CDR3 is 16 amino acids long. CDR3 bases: TGTGCCAGCAGAGGACAGTCTACAGTATTCAATCAGCCCCAGCATTTT. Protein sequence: CASRGQSTVFNQPQHF.

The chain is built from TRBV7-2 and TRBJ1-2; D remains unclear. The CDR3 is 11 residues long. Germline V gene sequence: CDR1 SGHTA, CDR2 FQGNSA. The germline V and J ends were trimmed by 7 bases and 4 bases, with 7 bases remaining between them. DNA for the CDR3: TGTGCCAGCACCGTGAGCTATGGCTACACCTTC. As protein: CASTVSYGYTF.

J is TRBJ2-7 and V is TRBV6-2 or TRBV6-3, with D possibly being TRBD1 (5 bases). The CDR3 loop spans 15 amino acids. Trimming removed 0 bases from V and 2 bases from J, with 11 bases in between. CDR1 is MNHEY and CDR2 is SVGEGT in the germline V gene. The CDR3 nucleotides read TGTGCCAGCAGTTACTCAACAGGAGATGCCTACGAGCAGTACTTC. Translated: CASSYSTGDAYEQYF.

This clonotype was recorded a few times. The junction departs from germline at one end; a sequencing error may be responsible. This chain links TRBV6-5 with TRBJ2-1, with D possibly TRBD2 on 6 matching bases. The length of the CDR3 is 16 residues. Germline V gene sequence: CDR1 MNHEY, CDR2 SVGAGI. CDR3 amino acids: CASSHSTSRVHNEQFF. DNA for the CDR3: TGTGCCAGCAGTCACTCAACTAGCAGAGTACACAATGAGCAGTTCTTC.

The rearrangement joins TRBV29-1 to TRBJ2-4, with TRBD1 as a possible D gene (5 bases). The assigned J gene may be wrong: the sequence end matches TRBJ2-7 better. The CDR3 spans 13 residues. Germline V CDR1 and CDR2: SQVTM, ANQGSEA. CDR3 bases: TGCAGCGTCACACAGGCTGACCCCTACGAGCAGTACTTC. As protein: CSVTQADPYEQYF.

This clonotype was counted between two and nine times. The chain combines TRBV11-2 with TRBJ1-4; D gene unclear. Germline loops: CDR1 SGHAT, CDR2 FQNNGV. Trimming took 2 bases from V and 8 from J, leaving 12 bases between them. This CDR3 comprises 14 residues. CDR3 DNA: TGTGCCAGCAGCTTAATATCTACGGGGGAAAAACTGTTTTTT. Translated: CASSLISTGEKLFF.